Shown below are 7 T cell receptor beta chains from a single sample sequenced in a study of Tregs in tolerant kidney transplant recipients. The nonmyeloablative bone marrow transplants came from related graft donors, with transient mixed chimerism. Assay: immunoSEQ multiplex PCR; the TCRdb copy retains only in-frame clones and omits some. The sample holds some 29,000 clones. This specimen consisted of CD4+ T cells from blood (PBMCs), obtained 24 months after the transplant. Source of these receptors: a human patient who received a combined kidney and bone marrow transplant. The graft donor may account for some of the T cells.

A remark on this clone: The CDR3 end falls 3 residues outside the read, so it is completed with the germline J gene. J is TRBJ2-1 and V is TRBV29-1; possible D gene TRBD2, 5 bases. The CDR3 consists of 13 residues. Germline values: CDR1 SQVTM, CDR2 ANQGSEA. With 3 bases removed from V and 1 base from J, the gap between germline ends came to 7 bases. CDR3 sequence: CSVDRGSYNEQFF. CDR3 DNA, as far as it was read: TGCAGCGTTGACCGGGGTTCCTACAATGAG.

Remarks on this clone: The read falls 3 residues short of the CDR3 end, and the missing part is taken from the germline J gene. This chain links TRBV5-1 with TRBJ1-3, with D unresolved. Looked up from germline, CDR1 is SGHRS and CDR2 is YFSETQ. The CDR3 has 15 residues. Trimming removed 0 bases from V and 0 bases from J, with 7 bases in between. Incomplete CDR3 DNA: TGCGCCAGCAGCTTGGGGGCCCCCTCTGGAAACACC. Protein: CASSLGAPSGNT. The full CDR3 reads CASSLGAPSGNTIYF. The full variable domain, completed using reference TRBV5-1 and TRBJ1-3, is KAGVTQTPRYLIKTRGQQVTLSCSPISGHRSVSWYQQTPGQGLQFLFEYFSETQRNKGNFPGRFSGRQFSNSRSEMNVSTLELGDSALYLCASSLGAPSGNTIYFGEGSWLTVV.

To note about this clone: The read terminates 3 residues ahead of where the CDR3 ends, so the germline J gene completes it. V usage is TRBV5-6 and J usage is TRBJ1-1; 10 bases are a match to TRBD1. The trim removed 4 bases at V and 4 bases at J, leaving 7 bases unmatched. The CDR3 covers 15 residues. CDR1 and CDR2 from the germline V gene are SGHDT and YYEEEE. The CDR3 sequence: CASSGDRGRGTEAFF. The CDR3 DNA, read in part, is TGTGCCAGCAGCGGAGACAGGGGGCGAGGCACTGAA.

CDR3 DNA (partial): TGCGCCAGCAGTGAGTCGGGGCGCGGCAGAAGCTCCTACGAG. Its protein product is CASSESGRGRSSYE. The whole CDR3 protein reads CASSESGRGRSSYEQYF. This sequence joins TRBV10-2 and TRBJ2-7; TRBD1 is a possible D gene (5 bases). From the germline J gene comes the end of the CDR3, since the read stops 3 residues before it. The CDR3 is 17 amino acids. The germline V and J ends were trimmed by 0 bases and 0 bases, with 15 bases remaining between them. Germline-derived CDR1 and CDR2 are WSHSY and SAAADI.

Comments on this clone: With the read ending 3 residues before the CDR3 end, the germline J gene is used to fill in that end. This chain joins TRBV18 and TRBJ2-7, with 7 bases lining up with TRBD2. The trim removed 3 bases at V and 0 bases at J, leaving 2 bases unmatched. From germline, CDR1 is KGHSH and CDR2 LQKENI. The CDR3 is 14 residues long. The covered CDR3 bases are TGTGCCAGCTCACCGCGGGAGAGCTCCTACGAG. Protein sequence: CASSPRESSYE. The full CDR3 sequence reads CASSPRESSYEQYF. The full variable domain, its missing parts supplied by reference TRBV18 and TRBJ2-7, is NAGVMQNPRHLVRRRGQEARLRCSPMKGHSHVYWYRQLPEEGLKFMVYLQKENIIDESGMPKERFSAEFPKEGPSILRIQQVVRGDSAAYFCASSPRESSYEQYFGPGTRLTVT.

Remarks on this clone: Sequencing ends 3 residues short of the CDR3 end; the germline J gene provides the rest. This rearrangement joins TRBV11-2 to TRBJ1-5, with D possibly matching TRBD1 (5 bases). Between the trimmed V and J ends, which lost 3 bases and 1 base, there was a span of 7 bases. The CDR3 has 14 amino acids. The germline V gene has CDR1 SGHAT and CDR2 FQNNGV. The CDR3 is CASSLRGSNQPQHF. The part of the CDR3 DNA that was read is TGTGCCAGCAGCTTGAGGGGAAGCAATCAGCCC.

Regarding this clone: Read sequence stops 3 residues before the CDR3 end, and the germline J gene provides the missing end. The V call is TRBV2, the J call TRBJ2-2, with 7 bases identical to TRBD1. The junction had 4 bases not matched to a gene; V was cut back by 4 bases and J by 2 bases. Germline loops: CDR1 SNHLY, CDR2 FYNNEI. The CDR3 has 15 residues. The covered CDR3 bases are TGTGCCAGCAGTGGAAGACAGGGAAACACCGGGGAG. It translates to CASSGRQGNTGE. The whole CDR3 reads CASSGRQGNTGELFF. Full variable domain (missing parts from reference TRBV2 and TRBJ2-2): EPEVTQTPSHQVTQMGQEVILRCVPISNHLYFYWYRQILGQKVEFLVSFYNNEISEKSEIFDDQFSVERPDGSNFTLKIRSTKLEDSAMYFCASSGRQGNTGELFFGEGSRLTVL.